The TCR beta chain under discussion was sequenced for a study of blood T cell repertoires in COVID-19. Study in general: PBMCs, B-cell-depleted T cells, or T cells provided the cDNA or gDNA that made up the material.

The CDR3 is made up of 14 amino acids. V dropped 0 bases and J dropped 9 bases, with 9 bases sitting between them. Germline assignment: CDR1 LGHDT and CDR2 YNNKEL (reference sequence). Profiled with immunoSEQ multiplex PCR; TCRdb holds only in-frame clones, not every one. The sample has about 400,000 clones, roughly 85% seen once. The receptor's source is a woman between 18 and 29 years old with acute COVID-19. The V gene is TRBV3-1 (or the pseudogene TRBV3-2), the J gene TRBJ1-6; D remains ambiguous. Input material: PBMCs or T cells enriched from blood (not recorded which). CDR3 DNA: TGTGCCAGCAGCCAAGATCAGCGGGGTTCACCCCTCCACTTT. Its translation: CASSQDQRGSPLHF.